These 20 T cell receptor beta chains were sequenced from one sample in a study of vaccination effects on CD4 cells after COVID-19. Produced via immunoSEQ multiplex PCR; TCRdb's table is partial and in-frame only. Of about 57,000 clones listed, around 73% are singletons. These receptors have no identified antigens. Researchers isolated CD4+ T cells once around 11 days of culture had elapsed. Each participant was administered two doses of either the BNT162b2 or the mRNA-1273 vaccine. This specimen consisted of CD4+ T cells from PBMCs cultured without peptide, obtained after COVID-19 vaccination. These receptors came from a human donor who received a COVID-19 vaccine.

The chain employs TRBV9 and TRBJ2-5; 9 bases match TRBD2. Germline CDR1 and CDR2: SGDLS and YYNGEE. V lost 2 bases and J lost 2; bases outside the gene matches: 10. The length of the CDR3 is 17 residues. CDR3 in amino acids: CASSVTSMLAGQETQYF. For the CDR3, the DNA is TGTGCCAGCAGCGTTACTTCGATGCTAGCGGGGCAAGAGACCCAGTACTTC.

The V gene is TRBV20-1, the J gene TRBJ1-2; TRBD1 aligns across 8 bases. Per germline, CDR1 DFQATT and CDR2 SNEGSKA (reference sequence). The CDR3 extends over 14 amino acids. Losses at the gene ends were 3 bases for V and 11 bases for J; bases not matched to a gene: 14. The DNA of the CDR3 is TGCAGTGCTAGTGAAACTGGGACAGGATCCTATTACACCTTC. This encodes CSASETGTGSYYTF.

A few counts support this clone. The V gene is TRBV4-1, the J gene TRBJ1-1; 8 positions match TRBD1. The CDR3 extends over 15 amino acids. Germline V gives CDR1 MGHRA, CDR2 YSYEKL. Losses at the gene ends were 1 base for V and 0 bases for J; bases not matched to a gene: 1. In DNA, the CDR3 is TGCGCCAGCAGCCAAGGACAGGGGATGAACACTGAAGCTTTCTTT. It codes for CASSQGQGMNTEAFF.

The sample holds a few counts of this clone. The rearrangement links TRBV2 to TRBJ1-5; D remains ambiguous. Germline-derived CDR1 and CDR2 are SNHLY and FYNNEI. The V end lost 6 bases, the J end lost 7 bases, and 7 bases lay between the germline ends. This CDR3 region has 11 residues. The CDR3 spells CASSVGQPQHF. The CDR3, as DNA: TGTGCCAGCAGCGTAGGCCAGCCCCAGCATTTT.

This chain uses TRBV3-1 (or the pseudogene TRBV3-2) with TRBJ2-7; no clear D gene. The CDR3 runs to 14 residues. Germline V gene lookup returns CDR1 LGHDT and CDR2 YNNKEL (reference sequence). Trimming took 1 base from V and 5 from J, leaving 12 bases between them. The DNA for the CDR3 is TGTGCCAGCAGCCAAGGTGGGAACGGCAACGAGCAGTACTTC. It codes for CASSQGGNGNEQYF.

The chain couples TRBV12-3 or TRBV12-4 to TRBJ2-7; D is undetermined. The V end was cut by 2 bases, the J end by 2 bases, with 4 bases between. The CDR3 loop spans 12 amino acids. The CDR3 region has the DNA TGTGCCAGCAGTTTACAAACCTACGAGCAGTACTTC. This gives the protein CASSLQTYEQYF.

The chain carries TRBV5-1 and TRBJ2-1; TRBD2 agrees at 8 bases. Trimming removed 0 bases from V and 8 bases from J; junction bases left unmatched: 10. The CDR3 covers 16 residues. In germline, CDR1 is SGHRS, CDR2 YFSETQ. The CDR3, as DNA: TGCGCCAGCAGCTTGGGTCCTAGCGGGTCTCGGGATGAGCAGTTCTTC. Protein sequence: CASSLGPSGSRDEQFF. The full variable domain, rest sourced from reference TRBV5-1 and TRBJ2-1, is KAGVTQTPRYLIKTRGQQVTLSCSPISGHRSVSWYQQTPGQGLQFLFEYFSETQRNKGNFPGRFSGRQFSNSRSEMNVSTLELGDSALYLCASSLGPSGSRDEQFFGPGTRLTVL.

This clone was counted between two and nine times. This chain uses TRBV6-1 with TRBJ1-2; TRBD1 agrees at 10 bases. The trim removed 2 bases at V and 2 bases at J, leaving 5 bases unmatched. The CDR3 consists of 16 residues. The germline CDR1 and CDR2 sequences are MNHNS and SASEGT. The CDR3 coding sequence is TGTGCCAGCAGTGAATTGGACAGGGGGTCCAACTATGGCTACACCTTC. Encoded protein: CASSELDRGSNYGYTF.

The rearrangement links TRBV6-2 or TRBV6-3 to TRBJ1-2; D remains unclear. Between the trimmed V and J ends, which lost 2 bases and 8 bases, there was a span of 9 bases. The CDR3 totals 12 residues. Germline V gives CDR1 MNHEY, CDR2 SVGEGT. CDR3 sequence (DNA): TGTGCCAGCAGTTACATGGACCGCGGCTACACCTTC. This codes for CASSYMDRGYTF.

CDR3 region: CASSQLLRGRNEQFF. The CDR3 nucleotides are TGTGCCAGCAGCCAACTTCTTCGAGGGAGAAATGAGCAGTTCTTC. The J gene is TRBJ2-1, the V gene TRBV3-1 (or the pseudogene TRBV3-2); TRBD2 is a possible D gene (5 bases). The CDR3 is 15 amino acids. The V end was cut by 2 bases, the J end by 7 bases, with 15 bases between. Germline V gives CDR1 LGHDT, CDR2 YNNKEL (reference sequence).

The V and J genes are TRBV6-5 and TRBJ1-6; no clear D gene. Germline V gene lookup returns CDR1 MNHEY and CDR2 SVGAGI. The CDR3 is 14 amino acids. V was shortened by 0 bases and J by 7 bases, with 7 bases between the two germline ends. The CDR3 bases are TGTGCCAGCAGTTACTCGAACCCCAATTCACCCCTCCACTTT. It codes for CASSYSNPNSPLHF.

V and J are TRBV5-1 and TRBJ1-6; TRBD1 aligns across 8 bases. The CDR3 covers 17 residues. CDR1 and CDR2 from the germline V gene are SGHRS and YFSETQ. V was clipped by 4 bases and J by 5 bases; unmatched bases: 11. As DNA, the CDR3 is TGCGCCAGCAGCCTGAAAGCTGGACAGGGCGATAATTCACCCCTCCACTTT. Translation gives CASSLKAGQGDNSPLHF.

The CDR3 DNA sequence: TGTGCCAGCAGCCAAGAGGGGATCATGAACACTGAAGCTTTCTTT. The encoded protein is CASSQEGIMNTEAFF. J is TRBJ1-1 and V is TRBV7-2, with TRBD1 as a possible D gene (5 bases). CDR1 is SGHTA and CDR2 is FQGNSA in the germline V gene. The CDR3 covers 15 residues. Trimming removed 5 bases from V and 0 bases from J, with 13 bases in between.

The gene calls are TRBV28 and TRBJ1-1; D remains unclear. Germline V gives CDR1 MDHEN, CDR2 SYDVKM. The V and J ends lost 10 bases and 2 bases respectively, with 11 bases between them. The CDR3 sequence is 12 residues long. The CDR3 protein is CATRYRNTEAFF. In DNA, the CDR3 is TGTGCCACCCGCTACCGTAACACTGAAGCTTTCTTT.

This chain links TRBV27 with TRBJ1-5; 7 bases agree with TRBD1. The junction had 3 bases not matched to a gene; V was cut back by 6 bases and J by 4 bases. The CDR3 has 13 residues. Germline lookup yields CDR1 MNHEY and CDR2 SMNVEV (reference sequence). The CDR3 coding sequence is TGTGCCAGCAGCGACAGGGAGAATCAGCCCCAGCATTTT. It translates to CASSDRENQPQHF.

The chain joins TRBV5-1 to TRBJ1-2; TRBD1 might be the D (5 bases). The CDR3 contains 15 residues. Germline lookup yields CDR1 SGHRS and CDR2 YFSETQ. Deletions cut 5 bases from V and 2 bases from J, with 16 bases between. In DNA, the CDR3 is TGCGCCAGCAGACCCGACAGCTCTCTAAACTATGGCTACACCTTC. Translating gives CASRPDSSLNYGYTF.

V usage is TRBV3-1 (or the pseudogene TRBV3-2) and J usage is TRBJ1-2; 7 bases align to TRBD1. Germline CDR1 is LGHDT and CDR2 is YNNKEL (reference sequence). The CDR3 contains 13 residues. V dropped 5 bases and J dropped 4; count of bases not matched to a gene: 4. The DNA of the CDR3 is TGTGCCAGCAGCAGGGGGCTAGGCTATGGCTACACCTTC. The encoded protein is CASSRGLGYGYTF.

The chain combines TRBV20-1 with TRBJ1-3; D is unclear. This CDR3 has 11 residues. Germline CDR1 is DFQATT and CDR2 is SNEGSKA (reference sequence). V was pared by 3 bases and J by 7 bases, with 7 bases between. CDR3 sequence: CSARARNTIYF. CDR3 sequence (DNA): TGCAGTGCTAGGGCTCGGAACACCATATATTTT.

The chain is built from TRBV27 and TRBJ2-7; D possibly corresponds to TRBD2 (6 bases). Germline CDR1 reads MNHEY; CDR2 reads SMNVEV (reference sequence). V lost 0 bases and J lost 8, with 11 bases in between. The CDR3 loop spans 13 amino acids. CDR3 in DNA: TGTGCCAGCAGTTTATCTGCGGGGACCCAGCAGTACTTC. The encoded protein is CASSLSAGTQQYF.

The gene calls are TRBV12-3 or TRBV12-4 and TRBJ1-5; D is undetermined. CDR3 length: 12 residues. Trimming removed 1 base from V and 6 bases from J, with 4 bases in between. DNA for the CDR3: TGTGCCAGCAGTTTAGGGGGTCAGCCCCAGCATTTT. Protein sequence: CASSLGGQPQHF.